The rows below give T cell receptor beta chains drawn from one sample of a study of vaccination effects on CD4 cells after COVID-19. These receptors have no identified antigens. Measured with immunoSEQ multiplex PCR; TCRdb has only the in-frame clones, and not every one. The sample contains 17,000 or so clones, 65% to 80% of which appear only once. The specimen was CD4+ T cells from PBMCs cultured with SARS-CoV-2 spike peptides, collected after COVID-19 vaccination. All receptors derive from a human donor who had a prior SARS-CoV-2 infection. Each CDR3 is given with its conserved first and last residue. The D gene is left open where the match is weak. Only part of the rows carry a size: once, few, many, or a class if the clone is expanded.

once TRBJ2-5 TRBV3-1/TRBV3-2 - CASSQVPQETQYF TGTGCCAGCAGCCAAGTCCCCCAGGAGACCCAGTACTTC
- TRBJ2-1 TRBV30 TRBD1 CAWSRTGGYNEQFF TGTGCCTGGAGTCGGACAGGGGGCTACAATGAGCAGTTCTTC
- TRBJ1-5 TRBV4-3 - CASSQVRGANQPQHF TGCGCCAGCAGCCAAGTTCGGGGGGCAAATCAGCCCCAGCATTTT
once TRBJ2-5 TRBV5-1 - CASSTGTAGPETQYF TGCGCCAGCAGCACTGGGACAGCGGGACCGGAGACCCAGTACTTC
- TRBJ1-5 TRBV18 - CASSPLRTGGNQPQHF TGTGCCAGCTCACCACTACGGACGGGGGGAAATCAGCCCCAGCATTTT
once TRBJ2-2 TRBV4-2 - CASRQLSHTGELFF TGTGCCAGCCGACAGCTAAGTCACACCGGGGAGCTGTTTTTT
- TRBJ2-3 TRBV9 TRBD2 CASSVDSGGGRDTQYF TGTGCCAGCAGCGTAGACTCCGGGGGGGGGCGGGATACGCAGTATTTT
once TRBJ2-3 TRBV5-1 - CASSLVGSTDTQYF TGCGCCAGCAGCTTGGTTGGCAGCACAGATACGCAGTATTTT
- TRBJ2-7 TRBV11-2 - CASSFDIYSYEQYF TGTGCCAGCAGCTTCGACATTTATTCCTACGAGCAGTACTTC
- TRBJ2-1 TRBV7-3 TRBD2 CASSLRGGGGNEQFF TGTGCCAGCAGCTTAAGGGGCGGGGGGGGAAATGAGCAGTTCTTC
few TRBJ1-4 TRBV2 - CASSGYGEKLFF TGTGCCAGCAGTGGATACGGGGAAAAACTGTTTTTT
- TRBJ2-7 TRBV12-5 - CASGLSASNYEQYF TGTGCTAGTGGTTTGTCCGCCAGCAACTACGAGCAGTACTTC